The TCR beta chain under discussion was sequenced for a study of PD-L1 blockade in urothelial cancer. Study at large: Patients took up atezolizumab at some point between 2014 and 2015 at 1,200 mg intravenously every 3 weeks. Study findings and constraints: Larger 3-week expansion of tumor-associated blood clones was seen in durable-benefit patients.

The germline CDR1 and CDR2 sequences are SQVTM and ANQGSEA. The CDR3 covers 14 residues. V was cut by 5 bases and J by 2 bases, with 15 bases left in between. Time point here: pretreatment peripheral blood. Method: immunoSEQ multiplex PCR; TCRdb's copy keeps in-frame clones and lacks some. The profile shows around 130,000 clones, about 88% of them singletons. In the case of this clone: Its specificity is unknown.

Sequencing was performed on PBMCs, taken around atezolizumab (anti-PD-L1) treatment. The gene calls are TRBV29-1 and TRBJ1-1, with D possibly TRBD1 on 6 matching bases. The receptor was derived from a man between 45 and 60 years old with urothelial cancer. The CDR3 DNA sequence: TGCAGCGTTCCGAAGAGGGGGGGCAACACTGAAGCTTTCTTT. Protein product: CSVPKRGGNTEAFF.